Sequencing of this TCR beta chain was carried out in a study of CD8 T cells in Susac syndrome. Whole-study findings and limits: The study admitted that it had a relatively small number of individuals in its TCR sequencing and HLA analysis.

The CDR3 runs to 13 residues. Trimming took 1 base from V and 8 from J; bases not matched to a gene: 3. CDR1 is SGHNT and CDR2 is YYREEE in the germline V gene (reference sequence). RNA amounts of roughly 0.45 to 1 ug underwent reverse transcription with random hexamers. TCRdb fed the immunoSEQ multiplex PCR reads into MiXCR, producing one record per CDR3 protein. The sample has over 100,000 distinct CDR3 sequences; about 96% are singletons. A word on this clonotype: Its antigen is not known.

Sequenced material: CD4+ T cells from PBMCs. The chain employs TRBV5-4 and TRBJ2-4; 7 nucleotides line up with TRBD1. The sequence was collected from a human donor in good health. CDR3 loop: CASSLTGVDIQYF. Written as DNA, the CDR3 is TGTGCCAGCAGCTTGACAGGGGTGGACATTCAGTACTTC.